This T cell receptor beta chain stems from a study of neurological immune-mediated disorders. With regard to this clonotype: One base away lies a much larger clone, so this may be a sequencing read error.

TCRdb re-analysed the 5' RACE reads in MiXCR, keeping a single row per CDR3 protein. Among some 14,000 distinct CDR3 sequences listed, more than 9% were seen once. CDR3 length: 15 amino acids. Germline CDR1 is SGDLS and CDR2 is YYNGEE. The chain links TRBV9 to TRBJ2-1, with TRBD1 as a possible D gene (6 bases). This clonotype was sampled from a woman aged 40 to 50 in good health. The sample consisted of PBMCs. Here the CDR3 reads CASRVEGDSYNEQFF. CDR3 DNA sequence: TGTGCCAGCAGAGTAGAGGGGGACTCCTACAATGAGCAGTTCTTC.